These T cell receptor beta chains were read from a single sample in a study of shared clonotypes between healthy human individuals. Measured with immunoSEQ multiplex PCR; TCRdb has only the in-frame clones, and not every one. The sample yields millions of clones, just under 95% seen once. What was sequenced was naive CD8+ T cells sorted from blood. These receptors originate from a man aged 18 to 29 in good health. The CDR3 runs from the conserved cysteine through the conserved F or W. The D gene is left open where the match is weak. Size is omitted from some rows. Given values are once, few, many or a class for expanded clones.

v_call: TRBV9
j_call: TRBJ2-7
clone_size: .
cdr3_length: 13
d_call: TRBD2
cdr3_nt: TGTGCCAGCAGCCTGGATAGCGGGAACGAGCAGTACTTC
cdr3_aa: CASSLDSGNEQYF

v_call: TRBV7-9
j_call: TRBJ2-1
clone_size: few
cdr3_length: 16
d_call: TRBD2
cdr3_nt: TGTGCCAGCAGCAACTCCGGGACTATTCCCTACAATGAGCAGTTCTTC
cdr3_aa: CASSNSGTIPYNEQFF

v_call: TRBV21-1
j_call: TRBJ1-1
clone_size: .
cdr3_length: 15
d_call: .
cdr3_nt: TGTGCCAGCAGCAAAAGGGGGCGGGCGAACACTGAAGCTTTCTTT
cdr3_aa: CASSKRGRANTEAFF

v_call: TRBV6-5
j_call: TRBJ2-3
clone_size: .
cdr3_length: 15
d_call: .
cdr3_nt: TGTGCCAGCAGCCACGAGGGGGAGTACCCAGATACGCAGTATTTT
cdr3_aa: CASSHEGEYPDTQYF

v_call: TRBV21-1
j_call: TRBJ1-1
clone_size: .
cdr3_length: 13
d_call: .
cdr3_nt: TGTGCCAGCAGCAGTCGGAAGGGGGCTGAAGCTTTCTTT
cdr3_aa: CASSSRKGAEAFF

v_call: TRBV7-9
j_call: TRBJ2-3
clone_size: .
cdr3_length: 12
d_call: .
cdr3_nt: TGTGCCAGCAGCAAGTTCACAGATACGCAGTATTTT
cdr3_aa: CASSKFTDTQYF

v_call: TRBV13
j_call: TRBJ2-7
clone_size: .
cdr3_length: 12
d_call: .
cdr3_nt: TGTGCCAGCAGAGGGAGCTCCTACGGGCAGTACTTC
cdr3_aa: CASRGSSYGQYF

v_call: TRBV5-4
j_call: TRBJ1-2
clone_size: few
cdr3_length: 13
d_call: .
cdr3_nt: TGTGCCAGCAGATACGACAGTTCCTATGGCTACACCTTC
cdr3_aa: CASRYDSSYGYTF

v_call: TRBV9
j_call: TRBJ1-2
clone_size: few
cdr3_length: 14
d_call: TRBD1
cdr3_nt: TGTGCCAGCAGCGCAGGACAGGGAAAGGGAGGCTACACCTTC
cdr3_aa: CASSAGQGKGGYTF

v_call: TRBV28
j_call: TRBJ2-5
clone_size: .
cdr3_length: 14
d_call: .
cdr3_nt: TGTGCCAGCAGTTTCACATCTTCGGGGGAGACCCAGTACTTC
cdr3_aa: CASSFTSSGETQYF

v_call: TRBV7-2
j_call: TRBJ2-5
clone_size: .
cdr3_length: 15
d_call: TRBD2
cdr3_nt: TGTGCCAGCAGCGTAGGATGGGGAGGGGAGGAGACCCAGTACTTC
cdr3_aa: CASSVGWGGEETQYF

v_call: TRBV6-1
j_call: TRBJ2-1
clone_size: .
cdr3_length: 14
d_call: .
cdr3_nt: TGTGCCAGCAGTGAACTCCGAACTGGACCCATACAATTCTTC
cdr3_aa: CASSELRTGPIQFF

v_call: TRBV29-1
j_call: TRBJ2-7
clone_size: .
cdr3_length: 13
d_call: TRBD1
cdr3_nt: TGCAGCGCAGGGACAGGGGGCTCCTACGAGCAGTACTTC
cdr3_aa: CSAGTGGSYEQYF

v_call: TRBV5-6
j_call: TRBJ1-4
clone_size: .
cdr3_length: 16
d_call: .
cdr3_nt: TGTGCCAGCAGCGCTACCCGAGGGATTGCTAATGAAAAACTGTTTTTT
cdr3_aa: CASSATRGIANEKLFF

v_call: TRBV13
j_call: TRBJ2-1
clone_size: .
cdr3_length: 12
d_call: .
cdr3_nt: TGTGCCAGCAGCTCCGACGGGGATGAGCAGTTCTTC
cdr3_aa: CASSSDGDEQFF

v_call: TRBV5-1
j_call: TRBJ2-1
clone_size: few
cdr3_length: 12
d_call: .
cdr3_nt: TGCGCCAGCAGCTTCCAGACGGCTGAGCAGTTCTTC
cdr3_aa: CASSFQTAEQFF

v_call: TRBV6-1
j_call: TRBJ2-5
clone_size: .
cdr3_length: 16
d_call: TRBD2
cdr3_nt: TGTGCCAGCAGTGAAGCCGGGGAGGGTACCCAAGAGACCCAGTACTTC
cdr3_aa: CASSEAGEGTQETQYF

v_call: TRBV21-1
j_call: TRBJ1-4
clone_size: .
cdr3_length: 19
d_call: .
cdr3_nt: TGTGCCAGCAGCAGAAATGCGGACAGGGAGGGCCCAACTAATGAAAAACTGTTTTTT
cdr3_aa: CASSRNADREGPTNEKLFF

v_call: TRBV7-6
j_call: TRBJ1-5
clone_size: .
cdr3_length: 15
d_call: TRBD1
cdr3_nt: TGTGCCAGCAGCTTAGCAGGACAGGGGAATCAGCCCCAGCATTTT
cdr3_aa: CASSLAGQGNQPQHF

v_call: TRBV5-1
j_call: TRBJ1-2
clone_size: .
cdr3_length: 14
d_call: TRBD1
cdr3_nt: TGCGCCACCAAGGTGGGGACAGGGGGGTATGGCTACACCTTC
cdr3_aa: CATKVGTGGYGYTF

v_call: TRBV10-3
j_call: TRBJ1-2
clone_size: few
cdr3_length: 14
d_call: .
cdr3_nt: TGTGCCATCAGTGAGGAAGGTGGCTTCTATGGCTACACCTTC
cdr3_aa: CAISEEGGFYGYTF

v_call: TRBV6-5
j_call: TRBJ2-5
clone_size: .
cdr3_length: 15
d_call: TRBD2
cdr3_nt: TGTGCCAGCACCCAAAATAGCGGGAGCCAAGAGACCCAGTACTTC
cdr3_aa: CASTQNSGSQETQYF

v_call: TRBV5-6
j_call: TRBJ2-1
clone_size: .
cdr3_length: 15
d_call: TRBD1
cdr3_nt: TGTGCCAGCAGACCCGGACAGGAGGCCTACAATGAGCAGTTCTTC
cdr3_aa: CASRPGQEAYNEQFF

v_call: TRBV6-5
j_call: TRBJ2-7
clone_size: .
cdr3_length: 14
d_call: .
cdr3_nt: TGTGCCAGCAGTTACAGCACTAGGTCCTACGAGCAGTACTTC
cdr3_aa: CASSYSTRSYEQYF

v_call: TRBV5-4
j_call: TRBJ1-1
clone_size: .
cdr3_length: 14
d_call: .
cdr3_nt: TGTGCCAGCAGCGAAGGACGGTTGAACACTGAAGCTTTCTTT
cdr3_aa: CASSEGRLNTEAFF

v_call: TRBV13
j_call: TRBJ2-5
clone_size: .
cdr3_length: 18
d_call: TRBD1
cdr3_nt: TGTGCCAGCAGCTCTACCACCCGCGGGGACAGGGGAGGAGAGACCCAGTACTTC
cdr3_aa: CASSSTTRGDRGGETQYF

v_call: TRBV4-1
j_call: TRBJ2-5
clone_size: .
cdr3_length: 17
d_call: .
cdr3_nt: TGCGCCAGCAGCCAAGATCGGGCAGGGACGTACCAAGAGACCCAGTACTTC
cdr3_aa: CASSQDRAGTYQETQYF

v_call: TRBV5-5
j_call: TRBJ2-2
clone_size: .
cdr3_length: 19
d_call: TRBD2
cdr3_nt: TGTGCCAGCAGCCCGACCGATCGACTAGCGGAATCAAACACCGGGGAGCTGTTTTTT
cdr3_aa: CASSPTDRLAESNTGELFF

v_call: TRBV5-1
j_call: TRBJ2-7
clone_size: once
cdr3_length: 14
d_call: TRBD2
cdr3_nt: TGCGCCAGCAGCTTCGGACTAGGGGCCTACGAGCAGTACTTC
cdr3_aa: CASSFGLGAYEQYF

v_call: TRBV5-4
j_call: TRBJ1-1
clone_size: .
cdr3_length: 13
d_call: .
cdr3_nt: TGTGCCAGCAGCCAGGGAACAAACACTGAAGCTTTCTTT
cdr3_aa: CASSQGTNTEAFF

v_call: TRBV19
j_call: TRBJ2-7
clone_size: .
cdr3_length: 13
d_call: .
cdr3_nt: TGTGCCAGTAGTAAACGCCCTGACTACGAGCAGTACTTC
cdr3_aa: CASSKRPDYEQYF

v_call: TRBV7-6
j_call: TRBJ2-1
clone_size: .
cdr3_length: 15
d_call: TRBD1
cdr3_nt: TGTGCCAGCAGCTTAGGTGGGACAGGGTCCCAAGAGCAGTTCTTC
cdr3_aa: CASSLGGTGSQEQFF

v_call: TRBV11-2
j_call: TRBJ2-1
clone_size: .
cdr3_length: 16
d_call: TRBD2
cdr3_nt: TGTGCCAGCACCCCAGTGGCTAGCGGGAGATACAATGAGCAGTTCTTC
cdr3_aa: CASTPVASGRYNEQFF

v_call: TRBV7-7
j_call: TRBJ2-1
clone_size: .
cdr3_length: 15
d_call: .
cdr3_nt: TGTGCTAGCAGCTTATCCCTTGGCTACAGCAATGAGCAGTTCTTC
cdr3_aa: CASSLSLGYSNEQFF

v_call: TRBV10-2
j_call: TRBJ1-2
clone_size: few
cdr3_length: 15
d_call: .
cdr3_nt: TGCGCCAGCAGTGAGGTCGTCTTGGTCTACTATGGCTACACCTTC
cdr3_aa: CASSEVVLVYYGYTF

v_call: TRBV5-5
j_call: TRBJ2-7
clone_size: .
cdr3_length: 12
d_call: .
cdr3_nt: TGTGCCAGCAGCTTGTGGGGTCACGAGCAGTACTTC
cdr3_aa: CASSLWGHEQYF

v_call: TRBV9
j_call: TRBJ2-1
clone_size: .
cdr3_length: 15
d_call: TRBD2
cdr3_nt: TGTGCCAGCAGCGTAGGAAGCGGGGGTTACAATGAGCAGTTCTTC
cdr3_aa: CASSVGSGGYNEQFF

v_call: TRBV18
j_call: TRBJ1-1
clone_size: .
cdr3_length: 11
d_call: .
cdr3_nt: TGTGCCAGCTCACAGACAGATGAAGCTTTCTTT
cdr3_aa: CASSQTDEAFF

v_call: TRBV6-5
j_call: TRBJ2-1
clone_size: .
cdr3_length: 15
d_call: TRBD1
cdr3_nt: TGTGCCAGCGGCCAAGGGACAGGGGCCTACAATGAGCAGTTCTTC
cdr3_aa: CASGQGTGAYNEQFF

v_call: TRBV7-9
j_call: TRBJ1-2
clone_size: once
cdr3_length: 14
d_call: .
cdr3_nt: TGTGCCAGCGCCGACGGCGGGAGAATCGGGGGCTACACCTTC
cdr3_aa: CASADGGRIGGYTF

v_call: TRBV27
j_call: TRBJ2-7
clone_size: .
cdr3_length: 13
d_call: .
cdr3_nt: TGTGCCAGCAGTCCCGACAGGTCTTACGAGCAGTACTTC
cdr3_aa: CASSPDRSYEQYF

v_call: TRBV27
j_call: TRBJ1-1
clone_size: .
cdr3_length: 15
d_call: .
cdr3_nt: TGTGCCAGCAGTTTATTTGTGGGGGCAGAAACTGAAGCTTTCTTT
cdr3_aa: CASSLFVGAETEAFF

v_call: TRBV27
j_call: TRBJ1-5
clone_size: .
cdr3_length: 14
d_call: .
cdr3_nt: TGTGCCAGCAGTTCTACAGGGAGCAATCAGCCCCAGCATTTT
cdr3_aa: CASSSTGSNQPQHF

v_call: TRBV4-3
j_call: TRBJ2-6
clone_size: .
cdr3_length: 16
d_call: .
cdr3_nt: TGCGCCAGCAGCCAAGATCTGGGATCTGGGGCCAACGTCCTGACTTTC
cdr3_aa: CASSQDLGSGANVLTF

v_call: TRBV4-1
j_call: TRBJ2-1
clone_size: .
cdr3_length: 13
d_call: .
cdr3_nt: TGCGCCAGCAGCCAAAAGGGGGTCCATGAGCAGTTCTTC
cdr3_aa: CASSQKGVHEQFF

v_call: TRBV5-6
j_call: TRBJ2-2
clone_size: .
cdr3_length: 13
d_call: .
cdr3_nt: TGTGCCAGCAGCTTGCCCTACACCGGGGAGCTGTTTTTT
cdr3_aa: CASSLPYTGELFF

v_call: TRBV19
j_call: TRBJ1-1
clone_size: .
cdr3_length: 13
d_call: .
cdr3_nt: TGTGCCAGTAGTATCGGGCGGGACACTGAAGCTTTCTTT
cdr3_aa: CASSIGRDTEAFF

v_call: TRBV7-9
j_call: TRBJ1-2
clone_size: .
cdr3_length: 16
d_call: .
cdr3_nt: TGTGCCAGCAGCTCGGTTCTTGGGGGGCACGACTATGGCTACACCTTC
cdr3_aa: CASSSVLGGHDYGYTF

v_call: TRBV11-2
j_call: TRBJ2-3
clone_size: .
cdr3_length: 15
d_call: .
cdr3_nt: TGTGCCAGCAGCTTAGGGCTCATTAGCACAGATACGCAGTATTTT
cdr3_aa: CASSLGLISTDTQYF

v_call: TRBV7-9
j_call: TRBJ1-2
clone_size: .
cdr3_length: 14
d_call: TRBD1
cdr3_nt: TGTGCCAGCAGCTTCGGGACAGACACCTATGGCTACACCTTC
cdr3_aa: CASSFGTDTYGYTF

v_call: TRBV18
j_call: TRBJ1-2
clone_size: .
cdr3_length: 20
d_call: .
cdr3_nt: TGTGCCAGCTCACCCCCCAGCGGGGTGGGGGGCGTTATAGTTAACTATGGCTACACCTTC
cdr3_aa: CASSPPSGVGGVIVNYGYTF